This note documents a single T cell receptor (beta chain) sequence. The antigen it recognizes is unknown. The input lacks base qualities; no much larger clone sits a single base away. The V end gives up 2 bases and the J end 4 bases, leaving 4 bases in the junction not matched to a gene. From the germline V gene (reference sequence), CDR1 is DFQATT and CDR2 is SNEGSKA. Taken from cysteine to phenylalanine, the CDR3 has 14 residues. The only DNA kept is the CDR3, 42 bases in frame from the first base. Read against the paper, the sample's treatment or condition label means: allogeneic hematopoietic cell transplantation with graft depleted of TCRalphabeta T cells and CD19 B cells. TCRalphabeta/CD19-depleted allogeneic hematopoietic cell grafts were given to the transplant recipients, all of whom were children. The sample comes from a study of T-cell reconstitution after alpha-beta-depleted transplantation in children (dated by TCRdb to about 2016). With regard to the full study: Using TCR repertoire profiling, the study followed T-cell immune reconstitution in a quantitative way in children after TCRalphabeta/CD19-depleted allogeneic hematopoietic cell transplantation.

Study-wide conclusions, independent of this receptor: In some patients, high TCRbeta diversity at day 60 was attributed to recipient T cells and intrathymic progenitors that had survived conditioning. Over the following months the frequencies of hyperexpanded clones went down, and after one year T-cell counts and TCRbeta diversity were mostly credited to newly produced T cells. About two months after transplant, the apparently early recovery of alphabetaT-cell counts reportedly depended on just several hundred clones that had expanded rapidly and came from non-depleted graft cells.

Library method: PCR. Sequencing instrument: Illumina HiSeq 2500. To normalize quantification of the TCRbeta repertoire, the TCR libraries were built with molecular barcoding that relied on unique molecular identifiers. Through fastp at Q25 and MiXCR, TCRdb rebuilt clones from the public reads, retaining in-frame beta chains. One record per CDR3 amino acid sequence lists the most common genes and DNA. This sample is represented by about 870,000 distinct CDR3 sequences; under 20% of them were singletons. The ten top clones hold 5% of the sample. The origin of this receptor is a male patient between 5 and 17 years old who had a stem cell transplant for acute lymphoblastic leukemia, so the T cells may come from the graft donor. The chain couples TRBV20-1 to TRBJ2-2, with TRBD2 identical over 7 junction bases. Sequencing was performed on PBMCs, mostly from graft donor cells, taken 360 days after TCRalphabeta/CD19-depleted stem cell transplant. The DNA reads TGCAGTGCTAGACTAGCGGCCGTCACCGGGGAGCTGTTTTTT. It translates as CSARLAAVTGELFF.